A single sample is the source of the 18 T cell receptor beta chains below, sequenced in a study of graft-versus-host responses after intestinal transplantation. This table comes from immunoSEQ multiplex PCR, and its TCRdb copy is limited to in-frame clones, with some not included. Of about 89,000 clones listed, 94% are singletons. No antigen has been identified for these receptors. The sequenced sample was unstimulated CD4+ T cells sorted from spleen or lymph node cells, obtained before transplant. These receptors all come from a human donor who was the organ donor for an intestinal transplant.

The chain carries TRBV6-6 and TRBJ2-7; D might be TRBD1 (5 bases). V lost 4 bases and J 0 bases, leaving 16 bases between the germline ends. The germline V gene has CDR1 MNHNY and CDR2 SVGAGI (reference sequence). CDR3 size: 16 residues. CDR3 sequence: CASSCRVAVSSYEQYF. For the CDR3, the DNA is TGTGCCAGCAGTTGCAGGGTCGCAGTCAGCTCCTACGAGCAGTACTTC.

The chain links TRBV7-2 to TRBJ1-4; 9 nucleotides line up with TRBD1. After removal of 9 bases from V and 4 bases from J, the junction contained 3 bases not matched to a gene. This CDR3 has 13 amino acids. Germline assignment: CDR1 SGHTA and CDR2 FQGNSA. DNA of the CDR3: TGTGCCAGTCGGACAGGGGTTAATGAAAAACTGTTTTTT. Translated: CASRTGVNEKLFF.

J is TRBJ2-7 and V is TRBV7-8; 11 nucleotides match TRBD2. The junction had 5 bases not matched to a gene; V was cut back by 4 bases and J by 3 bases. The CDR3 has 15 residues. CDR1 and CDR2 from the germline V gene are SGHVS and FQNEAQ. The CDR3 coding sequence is TGTGCCAGCAGCTCCGGGACTAGCGGAAACTACGAGCAGTACTTC. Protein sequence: CASSSGTSGNYEQYF.

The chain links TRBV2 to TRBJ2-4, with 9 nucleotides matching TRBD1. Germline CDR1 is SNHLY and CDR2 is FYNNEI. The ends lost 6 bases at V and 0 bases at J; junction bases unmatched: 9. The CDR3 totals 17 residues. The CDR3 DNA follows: TGTGCCAGCAGCGGGGGACAGGGCATACTAGCCAAAAACATTCAGTACTTC. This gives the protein CASSGGQGILAKNIQYF.

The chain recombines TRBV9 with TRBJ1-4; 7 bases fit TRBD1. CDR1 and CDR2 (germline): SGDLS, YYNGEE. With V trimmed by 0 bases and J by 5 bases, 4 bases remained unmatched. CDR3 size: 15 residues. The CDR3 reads CASSVETGRNEKLFF. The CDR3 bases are TGTGCCAGCAGCGTAGAGACAGGGCGAAATGAAAAACTGTTTTTT.

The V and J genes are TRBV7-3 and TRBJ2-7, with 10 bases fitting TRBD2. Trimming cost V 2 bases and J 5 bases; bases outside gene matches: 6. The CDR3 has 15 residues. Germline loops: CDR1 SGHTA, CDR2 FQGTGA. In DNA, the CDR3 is TGTGCCAGCAGCTTACTTAGCGGGGGGCTCAACGAGCAGTACTTC. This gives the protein CASSLLSGGLNEQYF.

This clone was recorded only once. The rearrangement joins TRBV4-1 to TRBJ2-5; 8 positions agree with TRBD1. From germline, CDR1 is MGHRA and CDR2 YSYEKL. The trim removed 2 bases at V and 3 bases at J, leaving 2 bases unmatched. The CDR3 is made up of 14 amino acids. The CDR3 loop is CASSQRQGKETQYF. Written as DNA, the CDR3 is TGCGCCAGCAGCCAAAGACAGGGGAAAGAGACCCAGTACTTC.

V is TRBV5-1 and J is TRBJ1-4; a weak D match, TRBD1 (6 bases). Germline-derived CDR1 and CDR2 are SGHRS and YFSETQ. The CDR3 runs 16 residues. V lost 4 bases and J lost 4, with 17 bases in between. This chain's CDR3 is CASSIGTGTFNEKLFF. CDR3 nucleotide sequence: TGCGCCAGCAGCATAGGAACAGGGACCTTTAATGAAAAACTGTTTTTT.

CDR3 coding DNA: TGTGCCAGCAGCTCTGGAAACACCATATATTTT. This codes for CASSSGNTIYF. V is TRBV13 and J is TRBJ1-3; D not certain. Trimming removed 4 bases from V and 2 bases from J, with 0 bases in between. This CDR3 has 11 residues. Germline values: CDR1 PRHDT, CDR2 FYEKMQ (reference sequence).

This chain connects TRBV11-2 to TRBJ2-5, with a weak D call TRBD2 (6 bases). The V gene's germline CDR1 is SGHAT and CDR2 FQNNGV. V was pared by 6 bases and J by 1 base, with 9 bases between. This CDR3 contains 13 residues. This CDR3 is CASSWGVQETQYF. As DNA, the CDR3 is TGTGCCAGCAGTTGGGGGGTCCAAGAGACCCAGTACTTC. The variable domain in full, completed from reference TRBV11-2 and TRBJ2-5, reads EAGVAQSPRYKIIEKRQSVAFWCNPISGHATLYWYQQILGQGPKLLIQFQNNGVVDDSQLPKDRFSAERLKGVDSTLKIQPAKLEDSAVYLCASSWGVQETQYFGPGTRLLVL.

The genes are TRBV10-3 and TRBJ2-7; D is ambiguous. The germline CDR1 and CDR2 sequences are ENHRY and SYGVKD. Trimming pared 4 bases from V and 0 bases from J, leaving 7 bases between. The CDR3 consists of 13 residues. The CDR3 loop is CAISGGNSYEQYF. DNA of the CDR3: TGTGCCATCAGTGGGGGAAACTCCTACGAGCAGTACTTC.

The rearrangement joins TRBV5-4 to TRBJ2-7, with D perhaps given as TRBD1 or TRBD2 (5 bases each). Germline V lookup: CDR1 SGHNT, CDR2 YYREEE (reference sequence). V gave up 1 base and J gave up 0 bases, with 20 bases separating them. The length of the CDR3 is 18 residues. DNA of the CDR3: TGTGCCAGCAGCTTGAAGGTGACAGACCTGGGGACCTCCTACGAGCAGTACTTC. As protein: CASSLKVTDLGTSYEQYF.

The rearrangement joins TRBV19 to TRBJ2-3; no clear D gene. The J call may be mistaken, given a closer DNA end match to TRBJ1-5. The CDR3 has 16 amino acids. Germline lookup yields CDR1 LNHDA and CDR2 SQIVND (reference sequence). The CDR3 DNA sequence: TGTGCCAGTAGTATCGGACTAGCGCTCCGCACAGATACGCAGCATTTT. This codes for CASSIGLALRTDTQHF.

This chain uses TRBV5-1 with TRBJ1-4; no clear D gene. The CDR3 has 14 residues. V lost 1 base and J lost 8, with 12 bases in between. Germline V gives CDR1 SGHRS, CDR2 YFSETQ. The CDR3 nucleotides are TGCGCCAGCAGCTTGATAGAAGGTGGGGAAAAACTGTTTTTT. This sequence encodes CASSLIEGGEKLFF.

The CDR3 DNA is TGCGCCAGCAGCCGCCCCGCCCAGCGGGGGGTTAAAGATACGCAGTATTTT. Its protein product is CASSRPAQRGVKDTQYF. This rearrangement joins TRBV4-1 to TRBJ2-3; 9 nucleotides align to TRBD2. The CDR3 extends over 17 amino acids. Germline V CDR1 and CDR2: MGHRA, YSYEKL. V shed 4 bases, J shed 5 bases, and the junction held 13 bases outside the gene matches.

The CDR3, as DNA: TGTGCCTGGAGTGTGAGAACTAGCGGGGGACCCAACACCGGGGAGCTGTTTTTT. Translation: CAWSVRTSGGPNTGELFF. V and J are TRBV30 and TRBJ2-2; 11 bases align to TRBD2. Trimming cost V 0 bases and J 2 bases; bases outside gene matches: 8. The CDR3 extends over 18 amino acids. Germline V lookup: CDR1 GTSNPN, CDR2 SVGIG (reference sequence).

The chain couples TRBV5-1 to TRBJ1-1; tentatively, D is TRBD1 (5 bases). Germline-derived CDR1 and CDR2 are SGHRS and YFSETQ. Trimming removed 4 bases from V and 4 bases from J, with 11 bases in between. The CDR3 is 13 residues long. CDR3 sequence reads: CASSPPGGTEAFF. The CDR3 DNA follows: TGCGCCAGCAGCCCCCCCGGGGGCACTGAAGCTTTCTTT.

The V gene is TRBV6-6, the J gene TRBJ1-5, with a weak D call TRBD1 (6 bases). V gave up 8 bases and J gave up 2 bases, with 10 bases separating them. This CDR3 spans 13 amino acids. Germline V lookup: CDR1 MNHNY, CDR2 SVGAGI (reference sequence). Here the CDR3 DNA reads TGTGCCAGCGACAGGTGGGGCAATCAGCCCCAGCATTTT. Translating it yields CASDRWGNQPQHF.